Below, 5 T cell receptor beta chains from the same sample are listed, as sequenced in a study of cytomegalovirus exposure and HLA in healthy donors. The study ran its PCR with 60 Vbeta and 13 Jbeta primers. Clones were read by immunoSEQ multiplex PCR, and TCRdb kept only the in-frame ones, dropping some. The table records 90,000 to 150,000 clones, more than 65% of them present only once. The sample comprised PBMCs. Receptors were obtained from a woman aged 18 to 35 in good health and CMV-seronegative.

This chain's CDR3 is CASSHAITGYGYTF. In DNA, the CDR3 is TGTGCCAGCAGTCATGCGATTACGGGGTACGGCTACACCTTC. This chain links TRBV5-4 with TRBJ1-2; D is undetermined. V was trimmed by 5 bases and J by 8 bases, leaving 19 bases between them. This CDR3 contains 14 residues. Germline V gene sequence: CDR1 SGHNT, CDR2 YYREEE (reference sequence).

DNA for the CDR3: TGTGCCAGCCGGGGGGTTTCGAACTATGGCTACACCTTC. Protein: CASRGVSNYGYTF. The genes are TRBV7-9 and TRBJ1-2; maybe TRBD1 (5 bases). CDR1 and CDR2 from the germline V gene are SEHNR and FQNEAQ (reference sequence). This CDR3 comprises 13 residues. Between the trimmed V and J ends, which lost 8 bases and 2 bases, there was a span of 12 bases.

The V call is TRBV7-2, the J call TRBJ1-3; 7 bases fit TRBD1. Unmatched junction bases numbered 5, after V lost 1 base and J lost 2 bases. CDR1 SGHTA and CDR2 FQGNSA come from the germline V gene. The CDR3 sequence is 16 residues long. CDR3 bases: TGTGCCAGCAGCTTAGACGACAGGGTCCCTGGAAACACCATATATTTT. The encoded protein is CASSLDDRVPGNTIYF.

This clone has a single count. The rearrangement uses TRBV7-9 and TRBJ1-2; no reliable D call. CDR3 length: 12 residues. Per germline, CDR1 SEHNR and CDR2 FQNEAQ (reference sequence). Trimming cost V 5 bases and J 5 bases, with 9 bases left between them. The CDR3 reads CASSITDYGYTF. CDR3 DNA sequence: TGTGCCAGCAGCATTACAGATTATGGCTACACCTTC.

V is TRBV19 and J is TRBJ2-1; TRBD2 aligns across 14 bases. V lost 9 bases and J lost 9; bases outside the gene matches: 13. CDR1 LNHDA and CDR2 SQIVND come from the germline V gene (reference sequence). There are 16 residues in the CDR3. DNA for the CDR3: TGTGCCAGCTCCGAACTGACTAGCGGGAGGGCCCTTGAGCAGTTCTTC. Encoded protein: CASSELTSGRALEQFF.